This is a list of T cell receptor beta chains from one sample in a study of T cells in Graves' hyperthyroidism and ophthalmopathy. MiXCR, applied by TCRdb to the multiplex PCR reads, yields one record per CDR3 protein. The sample records around 400,000 distinct CDR3 sequences, under 15% being singletons. Specimen: blood. The receptors stem from a woman under 30 with Graves' hyperthyroidism. The CDR3 runs from the conserved cysteine through the conserved F or W. Each record gives: clone size, D gene, V gene, J gene, CDR3 DNA, CDR3 protein. D genes are given only for firm matches. Some rows mark clone size as missing; the rest say once, few, many or name a class of expanded clone.

many,-,TRBV20-1,TRBJ2-5,TGCAGTGCTAGCGGCCTAGAGGGAGAGACCCAGTACTTC,CSASGLEGETQYF
many,TRBD2,TRBV20-1,TRBJ2-3,TGCAGTGCTAATCGGGCTAGCGGGGTGGGAGATACGCAGTATTTT,CSANRASGVGDTQYF
-,-,TRBV7-2,TRBJ1-3,TGTGCCAGCAGACGGGACGGGTCCTCTGGAAACACCATATATTTT,CASRRDGSSGNTIYF
many,-,TRBV5-1,TRBJ1-2,TGCGCCAGCAGCTTGGAGCCACAACCCCACTATGGCTACACCTTC,CASSLEPQPHYGYTF
many,TRBD2,TRBV6-2/TRBV6-3,TRBJ2-3,TGTGCCAGCAGTTATAGAAGCGGGAGCGGGGGGATCACAGATACGCAGTATTTT,CASSYRSGSGGITDTQYF
many,-,TRBV20-1,TRBJ2-1,TGCAGTGCTAGACCAGGGCTCGATGAGCAGTTCTTC,CSARPGLDEQFF
many,-,TRBV6-1,TRBJ2-7,TGTGCCAGCAGTCCCCGGCCCAACACCCACGAGCAGTACTTC,CASSPRPNTHEQYF
many,-,TRBV5-6,TRBJ2-1,TGTGCCAGCAGCTCCGGACCGGAGCACAATGAGCAGTTCTTC,CASSSGPEHNEQFF
-,TRBD1,TRBV13,TRBJ2-2,TGTGCCAGCAGCCCACAGGGGATCGGGGAGCTGTTTTTT,CASSPQGIGELFF
-,TRBD2,TRBV11-3,TRBJ2-2,TGTGCCAGCAGCTTCTCAGCGGGAGGTACCACCGGGGAGCTGTTTTTT,CASSFSAGGTTGELFF
few,-,TRBV7-2,TRBJ1-1,TGTGCCAGTAACAAGGAAATGGCGGGCGCTAACGCTGAAGCTTTCTTT,CASNKEMAGANAEAFF
few,-,TRBV27,TRBJ2-1,TGTGCCAGCAGGGTCAGCGGACTATTTTACAATGAGCAGTTCTTC,CASRVSGLFYNEQFF
many,-,TRBV2,TRBJ2-2,TGTGCCAGCAGATTATCGGGTCCCGGGGAGCTGTTTTTT,CASRLSGPGELFF
many,-,TRBV28,TRBJ2-1,TGTGCCAGCAGAGACTCCCTAGGTGGCCCGTTCTTC,CASRDSLGGPFF